This T cell receptor (beta chain) appears in the sequencing data of a study of blood T cell repertoires in COVID-19. Background on the study: The United States, Italy and Spain supplied acute and convalescent COVID-19 samples. Sources were T cells, B-cell-depleted T cells, or PBMCs; the material itself was cDNA or gDNA.

How the authors handled the data: The assay estimated nucleated cells by amplifying reference gene primers. The data were produced by immunoSEQ multiplex PCR, yet TCRdb's version contains in-frame clones alone and is incomplete. V, J and clone size are those of that table, while D and trimming were read from the DNA. The sample gives 40,000 to 45,000 clones, roughly nine tenths of which show up once; roughly 6.2% is in the top ten. V shed 6 bases, J shed 6 bases, and the junction held 19 bases outside the gene matches. Germline-derived CDR1 and CDR2 are MNHNS and SASEGT. The CDR3 is made up of 17 amino acids.

The rearrangement links TRBV6-1 to TRBJ1-1, with 7 bases that match TRBD1. The sequenced material came from peripheral blood. The origin of this receptor is a human donor in a cohort sampled during active COVID-19. For the CDR3, the DNA is TGTGCCAGCAGGGAACGCATAGGAGGGGGCGCGATCTCTGAAGCTTTCTTT. Translating gives CASRERIGGGAISEAFF.